The rows below give T cell receptor beta chains drawn from one sample of a study of CD8 T cells in Susac syndrome. TCRdb redid the calling of the immunoSEQ multiplex PCR reads with MiXCR, one entry per CDR3 protein. The sample yields 78,000 or so distinct CDR3 sequences, 85% to 95% seen once. Sequencing used CD8+ T cells from PBMCs. These TCRs come from a human donor with multiple sclerosis. The CDR3 runs from the conserved cysteine through the conserved F or W. A D gene is named only where the DNA matches it firmly. A row's size may be missing; if present it is once, few, many or a size class.

cdr3_nt: TGTGCCAGCAGCTTAGCGCTGGGAGATCAAGAGACCCAGTACTTC
cdr3_aa: CASSLALGDQETQYF
d_call: .
j_call: TRBJ2-5
clone_size: .
v_call: TRBV7-7

cdr3_nt: TGCGCCAGCAGCTTCGGGTCGGGGGAGTACAATGAGCAGTTCTTC
cdr3_aa: CASSFGSGEYNEQFF
d_call: .
j_call: TRBJ2-1
clone_size: .
v_call: TRBV5-1

cdr3_nt: TGCGCCAGCAGCTCCGGGACAGCCTCTGCAGCGACCCAGTACTTC
cdr3_aa: CASSSGTASAATQYF
d_call: TRBD1
j_call: TRBJ2-5
clone_size: .
v_call: TRBV5-1

cdr3_nt: TGTGCCAGCAGTCCGGGACAGGGGACCCTCTATGGCTACACCTTC
cdr3_aa: CASSPGQGTLYGYTF
d_call: TRBD1
j_call: TRBJ1-2
clone_size: .
v_call: TRBV6-6

cdr3_nt: TGTGCCTGGAGTGCCGGGCAGGCCTTGAACACTGAAGCTTTCTTT
cdr3_aa: CAWSAGQALNTEAFF
d_call: .
j_call: TRBJ1-1
clone_size: .
v_call: TRBV30

cdr3_nt: TGTGCCAGCAGCTTGGGGTCAGCTTTTCCCTACGAGCAGTACTTC
cdr3_aa: CASSLGSAFPYEQYF
d_call: .
j_call: TRBJ2-7
clone_size: .
v_call: TRBV5-6

cdr3_nt: TGTGCCAGTAAGTGGACCCTGAACACCGGGGAGCTGTTTTTT
cdr3_aa: CASKWTLNTGELFF
d_call: .
j_call: TRBJ2-2
clone_size: once
v_call: TRBV19

cdr3_nt: TGTGCCAGCAGTTTACTAGCGGGAGCCGGGGAGCTGTTTTTT
cdr3_aa: CASSLLAGAGELFF
d_call: TRBD2
j_call: TRBJ2-2
clone_size: .
v_call: TRBV12-3/TRBV12-4

cdr3_nt: TGTGCCAGCAGTCATGGACAGCTAGAAGCTTTCTTT
cdr3_aa: CASSHGQLEAFF
d_call: .
j_call: TRBJ1-1
clone_size: once
v_call: TRBV6-6

cdr3_nt: TGCGCCAGCAGCCAGGTGTGGAACGGGGGGGTTCTCTCTTACAATGAGCAGTTCTTC
cdr3_aa: CASSQVWNGGVLSYNEQFF
d_call: TRBD2
j_call: TRBJ2-1
clone_size: .
v_call: TRBV4-3

cdr3_nt: TGTGCCAGTAACAAATTCCGGGACAGGGGGGTCAATGAGCAGTTCTTC
cdr3_aa: CASNKFRDRGVNEQFF
d_call: TRBD1
j_call: TRBJ2-1
clone_size: .
v_call: TRBV19

cdr3_nt: TGTGCCATCAAGGGGGCAGGGATTAATGAAAAACTGTTTTTT
cdr3_aa: CAIKGAGINEKLFF
d_call: TRBD1
j_call: TRBJ1-4
clone_size: .
v_call: TRBV10-3

cdr3_nt: TGTGCCAGCAGCCAAGATACGACCTACGAGCAGTACTTC
cdr3_aa: CASSQDTTYEQYF
d_call: .
j_call: TRBJ2-7
clone_size: .
v_call: TRBV3-1

cdr3_nt: TGTGCCAGCAGGGCTGAGGGGGGACATCAGCCCCAGCATTTT
cdr3_aa: CASRAEGGHQPQHF
d_call: .
j_call: TRBJ1-5
clone_size: .
v_call: TRBV2

cdr3_nt: TGTGCCAGCAGCTTTAGCAGCTCCTATAATTCACCCCTCCACTTT
cdr3_aa: CASSFSSSYNSPLHF
d_call: .
j_call: TRBJ1-6
clone_size: .
v_call: TRBV7-8

cdr3_nt: TGTGCCAGCTCACCCGGGACTCCCTCCTACAATGAGCAGTTCTTC
cdr3_aa: CASSPGTPSYNEQFF
d_call: .
j_call: TRBJ2-1
clone_size: .
v_call: TRBV18

cdr3_nt: TGTGCCAGCAGCTCCCGACTAGCGGGAGGGAGGAACACCGGGGAGCTGTTTTTT
cdr3_aa: CASSSRLAGGRNTGELFF
d_call: TRBD2
j_call: TRBJ2-2
clone_size: once
v_call: TRBV7-9

cdr3_nt: TGTGCCAGTAGTCCCGGGACTACTTACGAGCAGTACTTC
cdr3_aa: CASSPGTTYEQYF
d_call: TRBD2
j_call: TRBJ2-7
clone_size: few
v_call: TRBV19

cdr3_nt: TGTGCCAGCAGGCCCCCCGGACTAGTTCCGAGCGAGCAGTACTTC
cdr3_aa: CASRPPGLVPSEQYF
d_call: TRBD2
j_call: TRBJ2-7
clone_size: .
v_call: TRBV27

cdr3_nt: TGTGCCAGCTTCCCCGGGAGACCCCAAACCTATGGCTACACCTTC
cdr3_aa: CASFPGRPQTYGYTF
d_call: .
j_call: TRBJ1-2
clone_size: .
v_call: TRBV6-1

cdr3_nt: TGTGCCAGCAGTCGTCTCGAGGGGGACCAAGAGACCCAGTACTTC
cdr3_aa: CASSRLEGDQETQYF
d_call: .
j_call: TRBJ2-5
clone_size: once
v_call: TRBV2

cdr3_nt: TGCAGCGTTGCGGGGGGAGAGAGAACTGAAGCTTTCTTT
cdr3_aa: CSVAGGERTEAFF
d_call: .
j_call: TRBJ1-1
clone_size: .
v_call: TRBV29-1

cdr3_nt: TGCGCCAGCAGCCAAGCGGCAGGGAAAAACTATGGCTACACCTTC
cdr3_aa: CASSQAAGKNYGYTF
d_call: .
j_call: TRBJ1-2
clone_size: .
v_call: TRBV4-1

cdr3_nt: TGTGCCAGCAGCTTCTGGACAGTAAACACTGAAGCTTTCTTT
cdr3_aa: CASSFWTVNTEAFF
d_call: .
j_call: TRBJ1-1
clone_size: once
v_call: TRBV5-4

cdr3_nt: TGTGCCAGCAGCTTTATGGCCCCCGAGCAGTACTTC
cdr3_aa: CASSFMAPEQYF
d_call: .
j_call: TRBJ2-7
clone_size: .
v_call: TRBV11-1

cdr3_nt: TGTGCCACCAGGCTGGGGACTGCAACTAATGAAAAACTGTTTTTT
cdr3_aa: CATRLGTATNEKLFF
d_call: .
j_call: TRBJ1-4
clone_size: .
v_call: TRBV15

cdr3_nt: TGTGCCATCCTAGGGACAGGGGGTCATGAGCAGTTCTTC
cdr3_aa: CAILGTGGHEQFF
d_call: TRBD1
j_call: TRBJ2-1
clone_size: .
v_call: TRBV6-6

cdr3_nt: TGTGCCTGGAATATGGCGAGGAGCAATCAGCCCCAGCATTTT
cdr3_aa: CAWNMARSNQPQHF
d_call: .
j_call: TRBJ1-5
clone_size: once
v_call: TRBV30

cdr3_nt: TGTGCTAGTGGTTTGGTAATGGGGGAAGGAAAGGGTCACTATGGCTACACCTTC
cdr3_aa: CASGLVMGEGKGHYGYTF
d_call: .
j_call: TRBJ1-2
clone_size: .
v_call: TRBV12-5

cdr3_nt: TGTGCCACCACAGGGGACTATGGCTACACCTTC
cdr3_aa: CATTGDYGYTF
d_call: TRBD1
j_call: TRBJ1-2
clone_size: .
v_call: TRBV12-3/TRBV12-4

cdr3_nt: TGTGCCAGCAGCCCACCGGACAGAGTAGGCTCCTACGAGCAGTACTTC
cdr3_aa: CASSPPDRVGSYEQYF
d_call: .
j_call: TRBJ2-7
clone_size: few
v_call: TRBV7-9

cdr3_nt: TGCGCCAGCAGCCAAGGGTTAGGCTCCTACGAGCAGTACTTC
cdr3_aa: CASSQGLGSYEQYF
d_call: .
j_call: TRBJ2-7
clone_size: .
v_call: TRBV4-3

cdr3_nt: TGTGCCAGCAGCTTGGGGGGCCCTACTACCTACGAGCAGTACTTC
cdr3_aa: CASSLGGPTTYEQYF
d_call: .
j_call: TRBJ2-7
clone_size: .
v_call: TRBV11-2

cdr3_nt: TGTGCCAGCAGCTTAGCCTTCTTAGATACGCAGTATTTT
cdr3_aa: CASSLAFLDTQYF
d_call: .
j_call: TRBJ2-3
clone_size: .
v_call: TRBV11-3

cdr3_nt: TGTGCCAGCAGTCTTTCGACAGATACGCAGTATTTT
cdr3_aa: CASSLSTDTQYF
d_call: .
j_call: TRBJ2-3
clone_size: .
v_call: TRBV12-3/TRBV12-4

cdr3_nt: TGTGCCAGCAGTTACGACAGCTTCAATCAGCCCCAGCATTTT
cdr3_aa: CASSYDSFNQPQHF
d_call: .
j_call: TRBJ1-5
clone_size: .
v_call: TRBV6-6

cdr3_nt: TGCAGCGTTGAATTAGGGGGCTTGTACGAGCAGTACTTC
cdr3_aa: CSVELGGLYEQYF
d_call: TRBD1
j_call: TRBJ2-7
clone_size: .
v_call: TRBV29-1

cdr3_nt: TGTGCTAGTGGCCTCCGGGGGGCAGGATACAATGAGCAGTTCTTC
cdr3_aa: CASGLRGAGYNEQFF
d_call: .
j_call: TRBJ2-1
clone_size: .
v_call: TRBV12-5

cdr3_nt: TGTGCCAGCAGTTACCTGGGTAGCAGGGAGAGTGATAACTATGGCTACACCTTC
cdr3_aa: CASSYLGSRESDNYGYTF
d_call: .
j_call: TRBJ1-2
clone_size: .
v_call: TRBV6-5

cdr3_nt: TGTGCCAGCAGCTTGGTTCTAGACGAAAAACTGTTTTTT
cdr3_aa: CASSLVLDEKLFF
d_call: .
j_call: TRBJ1-4
clone_size: .
v_call: TRBV5-6

cdr3_nt: TGTGCCAGCAGCTTAGTCGGGACAGATAATCAGCCCCAGCATTTT
cdr3_aa: CASSLVGTDNQPQHF
d_call: TRBD1
j_call: TRBJ1-5
clone_size: .
v_call: TRBV7-2

cdr3_nt: TGTGCCAGCAGCTTAGATCGGAGTCAGTACCAAGAGACCCAGTACTTC
cdr3_aa: CASSLDRSQYQETQYF
d_call: .
j_call: TRBJ2-5
clone_size: .
v_call: TRBV11-2

cdr3_nt: TGTGCCAGCAGTGGACAGGGCTGGAATGAGCAGTTCTTC
cdr3_aa: CASSGQGWNEQFF
d_call: TRBD1
j_call: TRBJ2-1
clone_size: .
v_call: TRBV12-3/TRBV12-4

cdr3_nt: TGTGCCAGCAGCTCCCTTCTTACGGGAAACACCGGGGAGCTGTTTTTT
cdr3_aa: CASSSLLTGNTGELFF
d_call: .
j_call: TRBJ2-2
clone_size: .
v_call: TRBV5-6

cdr3_nt: TGTGCCAGCAGCGAACCCGGGAGTTCCTACGAGCAGTACTTC
cdr3_aa: CASSEPGSSYEQYF
d_call: .
j_call: TRBJ2-7
clone_size: .
v_call: TRBV7-9

cdr3_nt: TGTGCCAGCAGCGCGGGCGGGAGCTACGAGCAGTACTTC
cdr3_aa: CASSAGGSYEQYF
d_call: TRBD2
j_call: TRBJ2-7
clone_size: once
v_call: TRBV7-8

cdr3_nt: TGTGCCAGCAGTGAAATGACTAGCGGGCCAACAGATACGCAGTATTTT
cdr3_aa: CASSEMTSGPTDTQYF
d_call: TRBD2
j_call: TRBJ2-3
clone_size: once
v_call: TRBV2

cdr3_nt: TGTGCCAGCAGTTACTCGAGGACACTTTTCGAGCAGTACTTC
cdr3_aa: CASSYSRTLFEQYF
d_call: .
j_call: TRBJ2-7
clone_size: .
v_call: TRBV6-6

cdr3_nt: TGTGCCAGTAGTCACTCGGGAAATTCCTACGAGCAGTACTTC
cdr3_aa: CASSHSGNSYEQYF
d_call: .
j_call: TRBJ2-7
clone_size: .
v_call: TRBV19

cdr3_nt: TGTGCCACCAGATCCCGGGGGGGGGTAGCGCCAGATACGCAGTATTTT
cdr3_aa: CATRSRGGVAPDTQYF
d_call: TRBD2
j_call: TRBJ2-3
clone_size: .
v_call: TRBV15

cdr3_nt: TGTGCCAGCAGTGAGGACAGGGCGGAAAACGAGCAGTACTTC
cdr3_aa: CASSEDRAENEQYF
d_call: TRBD1
j_call: TRBJ2-7
clone_size: .
v_call: TRBV25-1

cdr3_nt: TGTGCCAGCAGCCAGGGGAGGGCTGAAATGTTCTTC
cdr3_aa: CASSQGRAEMFF
d_call: .
j_call: TRBJ2-1
clone_size: .
v_call: TRBV11-2

cdr3_nt: TGTGCCAGCAGTTACTCGAGAATGGCGGCGGGGGCTAATGAGCAGTTCTTC
cdr3_aa: CASSYSRMAAGANEQFF
d_call: .
j_call: TRBJ2-1
clone_size: .
v_call: TRBV6-5